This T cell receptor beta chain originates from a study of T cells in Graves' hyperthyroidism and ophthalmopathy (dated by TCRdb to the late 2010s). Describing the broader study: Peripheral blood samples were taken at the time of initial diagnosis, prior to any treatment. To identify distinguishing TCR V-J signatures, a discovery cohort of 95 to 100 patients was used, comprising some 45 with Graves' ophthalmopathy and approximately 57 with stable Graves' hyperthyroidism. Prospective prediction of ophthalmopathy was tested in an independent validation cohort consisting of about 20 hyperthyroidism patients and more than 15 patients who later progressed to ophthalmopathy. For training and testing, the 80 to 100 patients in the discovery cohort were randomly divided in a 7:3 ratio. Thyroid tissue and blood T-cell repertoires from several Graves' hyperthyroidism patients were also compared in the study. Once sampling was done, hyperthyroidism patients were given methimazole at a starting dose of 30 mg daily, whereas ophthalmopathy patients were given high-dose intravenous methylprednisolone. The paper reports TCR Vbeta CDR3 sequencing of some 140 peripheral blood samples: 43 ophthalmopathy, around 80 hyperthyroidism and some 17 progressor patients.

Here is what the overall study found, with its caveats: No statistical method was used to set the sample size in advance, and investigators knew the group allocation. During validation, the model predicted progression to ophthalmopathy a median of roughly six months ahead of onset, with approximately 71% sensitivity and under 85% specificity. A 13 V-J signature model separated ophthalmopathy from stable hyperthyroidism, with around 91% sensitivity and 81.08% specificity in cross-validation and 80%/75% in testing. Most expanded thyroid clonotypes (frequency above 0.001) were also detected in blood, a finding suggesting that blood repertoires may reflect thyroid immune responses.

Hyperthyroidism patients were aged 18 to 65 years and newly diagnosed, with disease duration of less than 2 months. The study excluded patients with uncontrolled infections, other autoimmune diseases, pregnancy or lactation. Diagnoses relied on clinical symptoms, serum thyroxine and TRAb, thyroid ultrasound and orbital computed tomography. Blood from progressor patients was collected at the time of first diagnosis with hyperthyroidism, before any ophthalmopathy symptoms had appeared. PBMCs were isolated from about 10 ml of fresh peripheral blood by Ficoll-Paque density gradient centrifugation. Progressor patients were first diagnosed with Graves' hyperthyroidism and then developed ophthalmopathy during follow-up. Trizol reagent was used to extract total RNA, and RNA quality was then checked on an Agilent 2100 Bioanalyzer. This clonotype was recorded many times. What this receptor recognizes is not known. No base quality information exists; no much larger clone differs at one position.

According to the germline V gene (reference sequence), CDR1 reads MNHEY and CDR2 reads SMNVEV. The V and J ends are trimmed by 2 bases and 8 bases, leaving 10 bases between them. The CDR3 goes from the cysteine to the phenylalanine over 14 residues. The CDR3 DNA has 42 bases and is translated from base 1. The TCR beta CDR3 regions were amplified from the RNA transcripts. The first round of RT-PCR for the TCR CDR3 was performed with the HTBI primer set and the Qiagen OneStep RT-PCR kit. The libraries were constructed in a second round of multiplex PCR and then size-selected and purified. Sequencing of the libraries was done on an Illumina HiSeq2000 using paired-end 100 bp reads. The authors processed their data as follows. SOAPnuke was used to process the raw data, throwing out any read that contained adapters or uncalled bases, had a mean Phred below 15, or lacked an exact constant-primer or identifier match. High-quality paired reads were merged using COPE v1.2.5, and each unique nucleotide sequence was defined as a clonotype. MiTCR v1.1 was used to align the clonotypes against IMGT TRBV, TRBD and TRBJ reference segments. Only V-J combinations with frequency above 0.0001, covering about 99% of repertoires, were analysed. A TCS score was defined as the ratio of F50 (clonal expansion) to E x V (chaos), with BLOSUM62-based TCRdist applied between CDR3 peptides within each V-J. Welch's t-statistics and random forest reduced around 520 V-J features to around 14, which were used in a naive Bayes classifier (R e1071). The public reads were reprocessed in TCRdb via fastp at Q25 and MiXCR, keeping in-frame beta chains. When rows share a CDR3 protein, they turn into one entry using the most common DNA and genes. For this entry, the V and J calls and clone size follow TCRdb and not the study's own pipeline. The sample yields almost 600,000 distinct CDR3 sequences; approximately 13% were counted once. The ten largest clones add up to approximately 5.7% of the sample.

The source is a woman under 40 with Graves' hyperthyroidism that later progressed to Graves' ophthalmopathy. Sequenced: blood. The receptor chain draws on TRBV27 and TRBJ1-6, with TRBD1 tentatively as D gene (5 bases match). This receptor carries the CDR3 CASSLGTSYSPLHF. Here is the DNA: TGTGCCAGCAGTTTAGGGACCTCATATTCACCCCTCCACTTT.